The clone carrying this T cell receptor beta chain was seen many times. TCR alpha and beta CDR3 regions were amplified from RNA using iRepertoire nested multiplex PCR. Tissue mRNA or PBMC total RNA, 100-400 ng, went into one-step reverse transcription and amplification. One entry per CDR3 protein results from TCRdb running MiXCR on the multiplex PCR reads. The sample lists about 130,000 distinct CDR3 sequences; about 25% were seen once. The CDR3 is made up of 15 amino acids. CDR1 MNHNS and CDR2 SASEGT come from the germline V gene. J gave up 4 bases and V 6 bases, and 9 bases lay outside the gene matches. This entry belongs to a study of glioma-infiltrating T cells.

The TCR sequence derives from a human donor with low-grade glioma or glioblastoma, undergoing nonglioma brain surgery, or in good health (not recorded which). Sequenced material: glioma tissue, nonneoplastic brain tissue, or PBMCs (not recorded which). The chain uses TRBV6-1 and TRBJ2-1; 7 bases agree with TRBD1. In nucleotides, the CDR3 is TGTGCCAGCAGACTCGACAGGGCCACGTACAATGAGCAGTTCTTC. It encodes CASRLDRATYNEQFF.